This entry is about one T cell receptor beta chain. What it recognizes is unknown. Other DNA sequences in this sample translate to the same CDR3. A deep-level run was used for the assay. TCRdb's table, derived via immunoSEQ multiplex PCR, lists solely in-frame clones and lacks some. The sample yields about 2.1 million clones, around 95% seen once. The sample comes from a study of shared clonotypes between healthy human individuals. Study outcomes and limitations: Against clonotypes common to all four donors, non-shared ones had lower generation probabilities. Larger estimated richness was generally recorded for naive subsets relative to memory subsets.

Naive CD8 cells, CD45RO-negative and positively selected for CCR7, excluded terminally differentiated effector memory CD45RA+ cells. This sequence was found in a man aged 18 to 35 in good health. Some clones in this sample may be carry-over from other donors' samples. The sample taken for sequencing was naive CD8+ T cells from PBMCs.

The CDR3 is CASSPGQGANTEAFF. Written as DNA, the CDR3 is TGTGCCAGCAGTCCGGGACAGGGGGCGAACACTGAAGCTTTCTTT. The chain is built from TRBV27 and TRBJ1-1; 12 bases map to TRBD1. Germline V lookup: CDR1 MNHEY, CDR2 SMNVEV (reference sequence). This CDR3 has 15 residues. With 5 bases clipped from V and 1 base from J, the junction kept 2 bases outside the gene matches.